The 6 T cell receptor beta chains in this list originate from one sample, sequenced in a study of identical twins. MiXCR was run by TCRdb on the 5' RACE reads, yielding one entry per CDR3 protein. Seen here are nearly 250,000 distinct CDR3 sequences, about 7% observed once, and the top ten hold roughly 3.4%. The sample was also linked to a second study, of yellow fever vaccine responses in identical twins.

Sequenced material: memory (CD45RO+) T cells sorted from blood. The receptors were sampled from a woman aged 18 to 35 in good health.

J is TRBJ2-2 and V is TRBV6-1, with D tentatively TRBD1 (5 bases). Germline values: CDR1 MNHNS, CDR2 SASEGT. V was clipped by 7 bases and J by 4 bases, with 10 bases between them. This CDR3 comprises 13 residues. The CDR3 nucleotides read TGTGCCAGCAAGCAGGGTGTCACCGGGGAGCTGTTTTTT. Amino acids: CASKQGVTGELFF.

The table lists this clonotype with many counts. The chain combines TRBV5-1 with TRBJ2-2; D is possibly TRBD1 (5 bases). This CDR3 is built from 15 residues. V dropped 0 bases and J dropped 7 bases, with 13 bases sitting between them. CDR1 is SGHRS and CDR2 is YFSETQ in the germline V gene. In nucleotides, the CDR3 is TGCGCCAGCAGCTTGGTAACCAGGGATATCGGGGAGCTGTTTTTT. This encodes CASSLVTRDIGELFF.

The chain links TRBV6-1 to TRBJ2-7, with TRBD2 as a possible D gene (6 bases). The CDR3 totals 15 residues. Germline V gene data show CDR1 as MNHNS and CDR2 as SASEGT. V was clipped by 3 bases and J by 3 bases, with 15 bases between them. Here the CDR3 reads CASSDRTTGNYEQYF. CDR3 bases: TGTGCCAGCAGTGACCGGACTACAGGAAACTACGAGCAGTACTTC.

The V call is TRBV11-2, the J call TRBJ2-1; the D gene could be TRBD1 or TRBD2 (6 bases each). The V gene lost 5 bases and the J gene lost 6 bases, with 26 bases spanning the gap. Germline CDR1 reads SGHAT; CDR2 reads FQNNGV. The CDR3 has 18 residues. The CDR3 loop is CASSPRALRLVGGNEQFF. The CDR3 DNA reads as TGTGCCAGCAGCCCAAGGGCCCTTAGACTAGTAGGGGGCAATGAGCAGTTCTTC. Variable domain in full (rest from reference TRBV11-2 and TRBJ2-1): EAGVAQSPRYKIIEKRQSVAFWCNPISGHATLYWYQQILGQGPKLLIQFQNNGVVDDSQLPKDRFSAERLKGVDSTLKIQPAKLEDSAVYLCASSPRALRLVGGNEQFFGPGTRLTVL.

The CDR3 region is CASSEGTGAPNTGELFF. CDR3 nucleotide sequence: TGTGCCAGCAGTGAAGGGACAGGGGCCCCGAACACCGGGGAGCTGTTTTTT. The chain couples TRBV25-1 to TRBJ2-2, with 10 bases matching TRBD1. The germline gives CDR1 MGHDK, CDR2 SYGVNS. The length of the CDR3 is 17 residues. V lost 2 bases, J lost 0 bases, and 3 bases stayed unmatched.

This clonotype has at least ten counts. For the CDR3, the DNA is TGTGCCACTAAAAGGACTGACTATGGCTACACCTTC. The encoded protein is CATKRTDYGYTF. The chain links TRBV15 to TRBJ1-2; the D is unclear. The CDR3 consists of 12 residues. Per germline, CDR1 LNHNV and CDR2 YYDKDF (reference sequence). Trimming cost V 9 bases and J 3 bases, with 11 bases left between them.